The rows below give T cell receptor beta chains drawn from one sample of a study of cytomegalovirus exposure and HLA in healthy donors. Sequencing used immunoSEQ multiplex PCR; TCRdb keeps in-frame clones, though not all of them. The sample carries over 150,000 clones, around 77% recorded once. Material for sequencing was PBMCs. The receptor set was obtained from a woman aged 25-40 years in good health and CMV-seronegative. The conserved cysteine and the conserved F or W are not part of the CDR3 here.

j_call v_call cdr3_aa
TRBJ2-1 TRBV4-2 ASSQDLRGSYNEQF
TRBJ2-1 TRBV19 ASSPPAGQGGYNEQF
TRBJ1-4 TRBV27 ASSPTGQRNEKLF
TRBJ2-1 TRBV7-8 ASSLTLAGDREQF
TRBJ1-5 TRBV7-2 ASSRGSGTQPQH
TRBJ2-3 TRBV10-2 ASKQGADTQY
TRBJ2-5 TRBV4-1 ASSQGGPAGETQY
TRBJ1-4 TRBV5-5 ASSPGSGGGEKLF
TRBJ1-2 TRBV28 ATGGTAWAYGYT
NA TRBV6-5 ASSYRAGTYEQY
TRBJ2-1 TRBV6-4 ASSDSPSGGLNEQF
TRBJ1-5 TRBV6-5 ASTPTRVGQPQH
TRBJ2-7 TRBV4-1 ASTPLSGRRDEQY
TRBJ1-4 TRBV5-1 ASSMTGGISEKLF
TRBJ1-1 TRBV5-1 ASSGTGGASEAF
TRBJ2-7 TRBV4-2 ASSPARTADYEQY
TRBJ1-5 TRBV7-8 ASSLESGNQPQH
TRBJ2-7 TRBV9 ASSVATNREGATYEQY
TRBJ2-5 TRBV9 ASSVGIGTSLFETQY
TRBJ2-7 TRBV5-1 ASSTRGDSEQY
TRBJ1-4 TRBV21-1 ASSKGRGAVREKLF
TRBJ1-2 TRBV5-1 ASRTGTGYGNGYT
TRBJ2-2 TRBV14 ASSTDTNTGELF
TRBJ2-2 TRBV27 ASTHTGGPTGELF
TRBJ1-2 TRBV19 ASTTSEALYGYP
TRBJ1-1 TRBV5-1 ASSPNINTEAF
TRBJ2-7 TRBV18 ASSGASGTGDYEQY
TRBJ1-5 TRBV6-1 ASSTSSNQPQH
TRBJ1-2 TRBV5-4 ASSLAKGNGYT
TRBJ1-1 TRBV4-2 ASSPDEGGNTEAF
TRBJ2-7 TRBV19 ASSLRWRGGFWGYEQY
TRBJ2-1 TRBV13 ASRSGGRSTNEQF
TRBJ2-1 TRBV6-1 ASRKAGGPYNEQF
TRBJ2-7 TRBV27 ASSLSHPGRSGEQY
TRBJ2-5 TRBV2 ASSYLAETQY
TRBJ2-7 TRBV29-1 SVEAEAGVEQY
TRBJ1-2 TRBV7-9 ASSLGAENYGYT
TRBJ2-1 TRBV5-1 ASMVQGRYNEQF